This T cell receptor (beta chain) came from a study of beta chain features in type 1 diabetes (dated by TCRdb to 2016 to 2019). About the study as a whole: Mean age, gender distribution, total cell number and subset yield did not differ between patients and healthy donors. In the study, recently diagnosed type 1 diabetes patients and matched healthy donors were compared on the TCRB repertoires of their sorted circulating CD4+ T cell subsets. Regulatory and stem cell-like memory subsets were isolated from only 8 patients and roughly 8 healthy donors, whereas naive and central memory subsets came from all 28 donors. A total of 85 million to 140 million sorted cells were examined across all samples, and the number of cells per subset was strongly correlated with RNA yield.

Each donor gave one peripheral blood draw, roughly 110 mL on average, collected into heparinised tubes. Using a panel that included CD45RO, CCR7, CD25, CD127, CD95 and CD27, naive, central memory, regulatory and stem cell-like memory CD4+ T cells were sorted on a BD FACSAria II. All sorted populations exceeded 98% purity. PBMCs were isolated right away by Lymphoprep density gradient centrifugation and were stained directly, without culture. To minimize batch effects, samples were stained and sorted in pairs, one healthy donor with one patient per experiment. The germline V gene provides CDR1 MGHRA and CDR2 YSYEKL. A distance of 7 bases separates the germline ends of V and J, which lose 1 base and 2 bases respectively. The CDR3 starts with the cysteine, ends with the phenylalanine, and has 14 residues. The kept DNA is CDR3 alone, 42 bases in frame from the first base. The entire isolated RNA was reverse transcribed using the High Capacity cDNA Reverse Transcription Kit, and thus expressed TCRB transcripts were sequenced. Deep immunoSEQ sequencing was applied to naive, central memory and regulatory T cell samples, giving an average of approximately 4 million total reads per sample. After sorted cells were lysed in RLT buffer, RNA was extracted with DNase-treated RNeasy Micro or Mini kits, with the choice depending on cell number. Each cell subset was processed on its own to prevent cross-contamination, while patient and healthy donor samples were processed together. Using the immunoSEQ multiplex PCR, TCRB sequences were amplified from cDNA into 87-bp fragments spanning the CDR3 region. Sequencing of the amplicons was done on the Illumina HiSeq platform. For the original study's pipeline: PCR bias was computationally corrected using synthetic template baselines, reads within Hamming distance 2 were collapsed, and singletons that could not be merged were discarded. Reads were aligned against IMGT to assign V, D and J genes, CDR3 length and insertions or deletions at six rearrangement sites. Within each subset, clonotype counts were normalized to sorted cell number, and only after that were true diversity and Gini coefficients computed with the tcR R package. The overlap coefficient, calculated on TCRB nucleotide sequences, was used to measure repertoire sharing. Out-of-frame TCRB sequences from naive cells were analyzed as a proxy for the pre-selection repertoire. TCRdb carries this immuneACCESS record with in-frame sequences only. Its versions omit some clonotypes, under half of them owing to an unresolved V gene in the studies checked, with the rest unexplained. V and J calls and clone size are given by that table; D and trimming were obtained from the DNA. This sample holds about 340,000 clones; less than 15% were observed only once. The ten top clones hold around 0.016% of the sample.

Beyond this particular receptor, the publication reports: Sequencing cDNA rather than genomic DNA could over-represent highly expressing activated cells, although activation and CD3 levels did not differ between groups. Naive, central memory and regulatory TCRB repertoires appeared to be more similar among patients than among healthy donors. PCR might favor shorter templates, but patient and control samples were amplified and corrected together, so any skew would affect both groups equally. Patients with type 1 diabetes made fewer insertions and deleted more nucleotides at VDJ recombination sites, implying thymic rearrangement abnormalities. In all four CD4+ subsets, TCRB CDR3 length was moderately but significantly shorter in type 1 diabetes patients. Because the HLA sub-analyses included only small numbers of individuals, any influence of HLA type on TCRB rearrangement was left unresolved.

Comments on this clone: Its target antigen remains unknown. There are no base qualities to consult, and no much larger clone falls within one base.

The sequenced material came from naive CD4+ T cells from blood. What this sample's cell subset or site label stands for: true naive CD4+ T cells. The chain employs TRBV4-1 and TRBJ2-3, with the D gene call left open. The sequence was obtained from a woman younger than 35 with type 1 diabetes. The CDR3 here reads CASSQGVYTDTQYF. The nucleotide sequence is TGCGCCAGCAGCCAAGGTGTCTACACAGATACGCAGTATTTT.